This passage covers 27 T cell receptor beta chains from one sample sequenced in a study of T cells after posttransplantation cyclophosphamide (dated by TCRdb to the mid-2010s). The method was the immunoSEQ multiplex PCR assay. TCRdb took over this immuneACCESS table, retaining in-frame rearrangements with V and J assigned. Such tables are incomplete; in checked studies, under half of the missing clones stem from an unresolved V gene, and the remainder is unexplained. The table for this sample lists approximately 25,000 clones, none of them counted only once. The ten most abundant clones make up approximately 4.8% of the sample. The sequencing sample was made of PBMCs. The source is a woman between 45 and 65 years old in good health, CMV-negative, and a related stem cell transplant donor.

This clone showed up many times. The chain has TRBV5-4 and TRBJ2-3; possibly TRBD2 for D (6 bases). V was trimmed by 4 bases and J by 2 bases, leaving 20 bases between them. Germline-derived CDR1 and CDR2 are SGHNT and YYREEE (reference sequence). This CDR3 region has 17 residues. The CDR3 nucleotides read TGTGCCAGCAGCCTACCTCTGGCGGGGCCATACACAGATACGCAGTATTTT. The encoded protein is CASSLPLAGPYTDTQYF.

This clone was observed at least ten times. V and J are TRBV9 and TRBJ2-5; 10 bases agree with TRBD1. Trimming took 4 bases from V and 5 from J; bases not matched to a gene: 5. The germline V gene encodes CDR1 SGDLS and CDR2 YYNGEE. This CDR3 region has 14 residues. The CDR3 nucleotides read TGTGCCAGCAGCTTTAGGACAGGGGGGGAGACCCAGTACTTC. Protein: CASSFRTGGETQYF.

This clone has ten or more counts. The V call is TRBV9, the J call TRBJ2-1; 10 nucleotides line up with TRBD2. This CDR3 spans 17 amino acids. The junction had 9 bases not matched to a gene; V was cut back by 0 bases and J by 6 bases. In germline, CDR1 is SGDLS, CDR2 YYNGEE. The DNA for the CDR3 is TGTGCCAGCAGCGTAGGTAGCGGGGGGCCCACAGGCAATGAGCAGTTCTTC. Translated: CASSVGSGGPTGNEQFF.

This clone came up many times. The V gene is TRBV7-6, the J gene TRBJ2-7; tentatively, D is TRBD2 (6 bases). Between the trimmed V and J ends, which lost 2 bases and 1 base, there was a span of 9 bases. CDR1 SGHVS and CDR2 FNYEAQ come from the germline V gene. This CDR3 comprises 14 residues. CDR3 amino acids: CASSLNSGSYEQYF. The CDR3 nucleotides are TGTGCCAGCAGCTTAAATAGCGGTTCCTACGAGCAGTACTTC.

This clone has ten or more counts. V usage is TRBV19 and J usage is TRBJ2-2; possibly TRBD2 for D (6 bases). Deletions cut 5 bases from V and 5 bases from J, with 6 bases between. CDR3 length: 12 residues. Germline-derived CDR1 and CDR2 are LNHDA and SQIVND (reference sequence). The DNA of the CDR3 is TGTGCCAGTAGTCGGGAGACCGGGGAGCTGTTTTTT. Protein product: CASSRETGELFF.

This clone was counted ten times or more. The chain joins TRBV30 to TRBJ2-7, with 8 bases that match TRBD1. In germline, CDR1 is GTSNPN, CDR2 SVGIG (reference sequence). The CDR3 loop spans 18 amino acids. V was pared by 0 bases and J by 0 bases, with 13 bases of the junction left unmatched. CDR3 DNA: TGTGCCTGGAGTGTTTTTAGTCGGGGACAGGAGAACTCCTACGAGCAGTACTTC. This gives the protein CAWSVFSRGQENSYEQYF.

This clone showed up many times. The chain joins TRBV25-1 to TRBJ2-1; TRBD2 aligns across 10 bases. The CDR3 runs to 16 residues. The V and J ends lost 5 bases and 8 bases, in that order; junction bases with no gene match: 12. Germline CDR1 and CDR2: MGHDK and SYGVNS. The CDR3 sequence: CASSPSVGTSVHEQFF. The CDR3 DNA sequence: TGTGCCAGCAGTCCATCAGTGGGGACTAGCGTCCATGAGCAGTTCTTC.

The sample holds many counts of this clone. The chain uses TRBV7-8 and TRBJ1-4; no clear D gene. Trimming took off 1 base at V and 8 bases at J, with 8 bases between the two ends. The CDR3 has 13 amino acids. Germline V gives CDR1 SGHVS, CDR2 FQNEAQ. The chain's CDR3 is CASSLGATEKLFF. Written as DNA, the CDR3 is TGTGCCAGCAGCTTAGGGGCAACCGAAAAACTGTTTTTT.

The chain recombines TRBV6-6 with TRBJ1-1; 8 bases match TRBD1. Germline-derived CDR1 and CDR2 are MNHNY and SVGAGI (reference sequence). Trimming cost V 7 bases and J 5 bases; bases outside gene matches: 3. The CDR3 has 12 residues. CDR3 sequence: CASNTGGTEAFF. The CDR3 DNA reads as TGTGCCAGCAACACAGGGGGAACTGAAGCTTTCTTT.

At least ten counts were recorded for this clone. This rearrangement joins TRBV19 to TRBJ2-7, with 10 bases that match TRBD2. This CDR3 contains 14 residues. The trim removed 5 bases at V and 0 bases at J, leaving 1 base unmatched. The germline V gene has CDR1 LNHDA and CDR2 SQIVND (reference sequence). CDR3: CASSPSGSSYEQYF. The CDR3 DNA reads as TGTGCCAGTAGTCCTAGCGGGAGCTCCTACGAGCAGTACTTC.

This clone was detected a few times. The CDR3 bases are TGTGCCAGCTCACCAGGCGTAGGGAGCTACGAGCAGTACTTC. Translated: CASSPGVGSYEQYF. The chain recombines TRBV9 with TRBJ2-7; TRBD2 is a possible D gene (5 bases). The ends were cut back, 7 bases at V and 3 bases at J, with 17 bases in the middle. Germline V gene data show CDR1 as SGDLS and CDR2 as YYNGEE. This CDR3 is built from 14 residues.

This clone was counted many times. J is TRBJ2-7 and V is TRBV2, with 8 bases lining up with TRBD2. This CDR3 is 14 amino acids long. Germline CDR1 and CDR2: SNHLY and FYNNEI. V lost 4 bases and J lost 2; bases outside the gene matches: 4. The CDR3 here is CASSAQRGPYEQYF. CDR3 coding DNA: TGTGCCAGCAGTGCCCAGCGGGGGCCCTACGAGCAGTACTTC.

Many counts were recorded for this clone. This sequence joins TRBV13 and TRBJ2-2; tentative D call: TRBD1 (5 bases). The CDR3 has 13 residues. Trimming removed 6 bases at V and 6 bases at J, with 11 bases between. Germline CDR1 reads PRHDT; CDR2 reads FYEKMQ (reference sequence). The CDR3 coding sequence is TGTGCCAGCAGGGCCGTAGGGGCCGGGGAGCTGTTTTTT. Encoded protein: CASRAVGAGELFF. The whole variable domain, remainder taken from reference TRBV13 and TRBJ2-2, is AAGVIQSPRHLIKEKRETATLKCYPIPRHDTVYWYQQGPGQDPQFLISFYEKMQSDKGSIPDRFSAQQFSDYHSELNMSSLELGDSALYFCASRAVGAGELFFGEGSRLTVL.

At least ten counts were recorded for this clone. The chain carries TRBV9 and TRBJ2-1; D perhaps matches TRBD2 (5 bases). Germline CDR1 reads SGDLS; CDR2 reads YYNGEE. Deletions cut 0 bases from V and 0 bases from J, with 16 bases between. This CDR3 is 18 amino acids long. This chain's CDR3 is CASSVGPPAGSSYNEQFF. In nucleotides, the CDR3 is TGTGCCAGCAGCGTAGGGCCCCCCGCTGGGAGCTCCTACAATGAGCAGTTCTTC.

This clone was counted many times. This rearrangement joins TRBV5-4 to TRBJ2-2; perhaps TRBD2 as D (6 bases). The ends were cut back, 5 bases at V and 3 bases at J, with 14 bases in the middle. Germline V CDR1 and CDR2: SGHNT, YYREEE (reference sequence). The CDR3 sequence is 15 residues long. CDR3: CASSRESRDTGELFF. CDR3 DNA sequence: TGTGCCAGCAGTCGGGAGAGTAGGGACACCGGGGAGCTGTTTTTT.

This clone has ten or more counts. The chain carries TRBV5-1 and TRBJ2-5; 10 bases line up with TRBD2. CDR3 size: 15 residues. Germline values: CDR1 SGHRS, CDR2 YFSETQ. V lost 7 bases, J lost 2 bases, and 8 bases stayed unmatched. The CDR3 nucleotides read TGCGCCAGCTTCCCATTAGCGGGAGGTCAAGAGACCCAGTACTTC. Protein product: CASFPLAGGQETQYF.

This clone was detected ten times or more. The chain is built from TRBV21-1 and TRBJ1-1; the tabulated D call, TRBD1, remains unverified against the DNA. TRBV21-1 is assigned pseudogene status. There are 14 residues in the CDR3. The CDR3 DNA follows: TGTGCCAGCAGCTTGGACAGGGGGCAAATTGAAGCTTTCTTT. Its translation is CASSLDRGQIEAFF.

This clone was seen ten or more times. The rearrangement uses TRBV6-1 and TRBJ2-7; TRBD1 matches 8 bases. The junction had 10 bases not matched to a gene; V was cut back by 3 bases and J by 0 bases. In germline, CDR1 is MNHNS, CDR2 SASEGT. The CDR3 has 17 amino acids. The CDR3 bases are TGTGCCAGCAGTGACCGATTACGGACAGGGATCTCCTACGAGCAGTACTTC. Translation: CASSDRLRTGISYEQYF.

The sample holds a few counts of this clone. CDR3 sequence: CASSQAAGESREQYF. CDR3 sequence (DNA): TGTGCCAGCAGCCAAGCCGCGGGGGAGTCGCGCGAGCAGTACTTC. V and J are TRBV14 and TRBJ2-5, with 7 bases identical to TRBD2. TRBJ2-7 explains the end of the DNA better; the J call may be wrong. CDR3 length: 15 residues. Per the germline V gene, CDR1 is SGHDN and CDR2 is FVKESK.

This clone was counted ten times or more. The chain joins TRBV5-1 to TRBJ2-7; 9 bases are a match to TRBD1. V lost 4 bases, J lost 6 bases, and 8 bases stayed unmatched. Germline V gene data show CDR1 as SGHRS and CDR2 as YFSETQ. CDR3 length: 14 residues. In DNA, the CDR3 is TGCGCCAGCAGCACGGGACAGGGTAGGGGCGAGCAGTACTTC. This encodes CASSTGQGRGEQYF.

In its sample, this clone was seen many times. The chain links TRBV30 to TRBJ2-1; a weak D match, TRBD1 (6 bases). There are 16 residues in the CDR3. Germline CDR1 reads GTSNPN; CDR2 reads SVGIG (reference sequence). The V end lost 2 bases, the J end lost 4 bases, and 18 bases lay between the germline ends. This chain's CDR3 is CAWSTISGHQYNEQFF. DNA for the CDR3: TGTGCCTGGAGTACGATTTCGGGACACCAATACAATGAGCAGTTCTTC.

This clone was detected many times. V and J are TRBV7-9 and TRBJ2-7, with no clear D. Germline CDR1 is SEHNR and CDR2 is FQNEAQ (reference sequence). The CDR3 extends over 11 amino acids. Trimming removed 4 bases from V and 4 bases from J, with 5 bases in between. The chain's CDR3 is CASSSKYEQYF. CDR3 sequence (DNA): TGTGCCAGCAGCTCCAAATACGAGCAGTACTTC.

Ten or more counts support this clone. CDR3 in DNA: TGTGCCATCAGTGCGTCAACAGGGACCGGCTACGAGCAGTACTTC. Protein sequence: CAISASTGTGYEQYF. The genes are TRBV10-3 and TRBJ2-7; possible D gene TRBD1, 6 bases. CDR1 and CDR2 from the germline V gene are ENHRY and SYGVKD. The CDR3 consists of 15 residues. Deletions cut 4 bases from V and 3 bases from J, with 16 bases between.

This clone showed up many times. The J gene is TRBJ1-1, the V gene TRBV7-9; D gene uncertain. The CDR3 sequence is 12 residues long. CDR1 SEHNR and CDR2 FQNEAQ come from the germline V gene (reference sequence). V was shortened by 4 bases and J by 8 bases, with 11 bases between the two germline ends. CDR3 amino acids: CASSSLGGEAFF. CDR3 DNA sequence: TGTGCCAGCAGCTCGCTCGGCGGGGAAGCTTTCTTT.

This clone was found many times. The J gene is TRBJ2-1, the V gene TRBV5-1; D gene uncertain. There are 11 residues in the CDR3. The V and J ends lost 4 bases and 4 bases respectively, with 3 bases between them. CDR1 is SGHRS, CDR2 YFSETQ, per germline. The CDR3 region has the DNA TGCGCCAGCAGCGAGTACAATGAGCAGTTCTTC. Encoded protein: CASSEYNEQFF.

This clone showed up many times. The rearrangement joins TRBV7-3 to TRBJ2-6; 7 bases agree with TRBD2. The CDR3 is 16 residues long. Germline V gene lookup returns CDR1 SGHTA and CDR2 FQGTGA. The junction had 2 bases not matched to a gene; V was cut back by 0 bases and J by 3 bases. This CDR3 reads CASSLTGGVGANVLTF. Here the CDR3 DNA reads TGTGCCAGCAGCTTAACTGGGGGGGTTGGGGCCAACGTCCTGACTTTC. Based on the CDR3 plus reference TRBV7-3 and TRBJ2-6, the full variable domain is GAGVSQTPSNKVTEKGKYVELRCDPISGHTALYWYRQSLGQGPEFLIYFQGTGAADDSGLPNDRFFAVRPEGSVSTLKIQRTERGDSAVYLCASSLTGGVGANVLTFGAGSRLTVL.

The table lists this clone with many counts. This chain links TRBV6-6 with TRBJ1-5; TRBD1 is a possible D gene (5 bases). Germline V gene lookup returns CDR1 MNHNY and CDR2 SVGAGI (reference sequence). CDR3 size: 14 residues. Trimming pared 1 base from V and 6 bases from J, leaving 10 bases between. The DNA of the CDR3 is TGTGCCAGCAGTTACTGGGGGGGAGGTCAGCCCCAGCATTTT. Translation: CASSYWGGGQPQHF.